This T cell receptor (beta chain) was captured in a study of blood T cell repertoires in COVID-19. Study-level information: Material from acute and convalescent COVID-19 was sourced from the United States, Italy and Spain. The cDNA or gDNA used as material had been derived from T cells, B-cell-depleted T cells, or PBMCs.

V was cut by 4 bases and J by 0 bases, with 18 bases left in between. Per the germline V gene, CDR1 is LGHDT and CDR2 is YNNKEL (reference sequence). This CDR3 region has 18 residues. Per the authors' pipeline: From reference gene primer amplification, estimates of nucleated cell counts were derived. Measured with immunoSEQ multiplex PCR; TCRdb has only the in-frame clones, and not every one. The V and J calls and the clone size are those of that table, but D and trimming were determined from the DNA. The sample holds some 95,000 clones, 60% to 85% seen once. This clone has at least ten counts. Sample: peripheral blood. The chain has TRBV3-1 (or the pseudogene TRBV3-2) and TRBJ2-2; perhaps TRBD1 as D (5 bases). The receptor's source is a man in his fifties or sixties who had recovered from COVID-19. This CDR3 reads CASSRLHRQLSNTGELFF. CDR3 nucleotides: TGTGCCAGCAGCCGCCTTCACAGGCAGCTTTCGAACACCGGGGAGCTGTTTTTT.